Reported below is one T cell receptor beta chain. Antigen unknown. TCRdb redid the calling of the reads with MiXCR, one entry per CDR3 protein. This table holds around 330,000 distinct CDR3 sequences, about a sixth found once. The data were obtained in a study of T cell repertoires in cytomegalovirus infection. Study-level results: CMV carriers with the relevant HLA were identified by cumulative public TCR beta family frequency. The ex vivo response was dominated by HLA-C-restricted CMV-specific TCR beta clonotypes.

Sequences were obtained from PBMCs. The receptor comes from a human donor in good health (CMV status not recorded). Some clones in this sample may be carry-over from other donors' samples.

This CDR3 reads CASTPTGYSNQPQHF. CDR3 DNA: TGCGCCAGCACGCCGACAGGTTATAGCAATCAGCCCCAGCATTTT. J is TRBJ1-5 and V is TRBV4-1; TRBD1 might be the D (6 bases). This CDR3 has 15 amino acids. Trimming removed 7 bases from V and 0 bases from J, with 13 bases in between. Germline loops: CDR1 MGHRA, CDR2 YSYEKL.